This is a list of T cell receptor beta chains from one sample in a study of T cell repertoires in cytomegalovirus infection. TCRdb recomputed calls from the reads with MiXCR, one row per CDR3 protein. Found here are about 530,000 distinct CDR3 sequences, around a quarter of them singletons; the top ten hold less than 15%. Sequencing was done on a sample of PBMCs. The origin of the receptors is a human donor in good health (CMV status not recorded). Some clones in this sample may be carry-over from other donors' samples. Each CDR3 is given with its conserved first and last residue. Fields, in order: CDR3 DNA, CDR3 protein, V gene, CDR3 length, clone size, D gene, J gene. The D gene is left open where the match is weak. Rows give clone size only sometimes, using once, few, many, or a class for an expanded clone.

CDR3 DNA: TGTGCCAGCAGTCCCCTCACTAGCGGGAGTTCCTCATACAATGAGCAGTTCTTC
CDR3 protein: CASSPLTSGSSSYNEQFF
V gene: TRBV12-3/TRBV12-4
CDR3 length: 18
clone size: few
D gene: TRBD2
J gene: TRBJ2-1

CDR3 DNA: TGTGCCACCGCCCCCCACTACAATGAGCAGTTCTTC
CDR3 protein: CATAPHYNEQFF
V gene: TRBV5-6
CDR3 length: 12
clone size: few
D gene: -
J gene: TRBJ2-1

CDR3 DNA: TGTGCCAGTAGTATCTATGACCTAATTGGAAACACCATATATTTT
CDR3 protein: CASSIYDLIGNTIYF
V gene: TRBV19
CDR3 length: 15
clone size: -
D gene: -
J gene: TRBJ1-3

CDR3 DNA: TGTGCCAGCAGCTTAGTGTTTGTAACCAATGAGCAGTTCTTC
CDR3 protein: CASSLVFVTNEQFF
V gene: TRBV7-2
CDR3 length: 14
clone size: -
D gene: -
J gene: TRBJ2-1

CDR3 DNA: TGTGCCAGCAGTGACGCAACCTATGGCTACACCTTC
CDR3 protein: CASSDATYGYTF
V gene: TRBV6-5
CDR3 length: 12
clone size: -
D gene: -
J gene: TRBJ1-2

CDR3 DNA: TGTGCCAGCAGTGAAGGCCTAGCGGGAGGACCGCAGTATTTT
CDR3 protein: CASSEGLAGGPQYF
V gene: TRBV2
CDR3 length: 14
clone size: many
D gene: TRBD2
J gene: TRBJ2-3

CDR3 DNA: TGTGCCAGCAGCGATAGCACAGGGAGCCAGCCCCAGCATTTT
CDR3 protein: CASSDSTGSQPQHF
V gene: TRBV7-9
CDR3 length: 14
clone size: -
D gene: -
J gene: TRBJ1-5

CDR3 DNA: TGTGCCAGCAGCTCTTTGGCTAGCGGGAGAGATACGCAGTATTTT
CDR3 protein: CASSSLASGRDTQYF
V gene: TRBV7-2
CDR3 length: 15
clone size: -
D gene: TRBD2
J gene: TRBJ2-3

CDR3 DNA: TGCAGCGTTGCTTACCGGGACCCTGGCGCAGATACGCAGTATTTT
CDR3 protein: CSVAYRDPGADTQYF
V gene: TRBV29-1
CDR3 length: 15
clone size: -
D gene: -
J gene: TRBJ2-3

CDR3 DNA: TGTGCCAGCACCAGGGGGGTGATTTTCGAAAAACTGTTTTTT
CDR3 protein: CASTRGVIFEKLFF
V gene: TRBV2
CDR3 length: 14
clone size: -
D gene: TRBD1
J gene: TRBJ1-4

CDR3 DNA: TGTGCCAGTAGTATAGTCGGGGTCCTCCATTACAATGAGCAGTTCTTC
CDR3 protein: CASSIVGVLHYNEQFF
V gene: TRBV19
CDR3 length: 16
clone size: -
D gene: -
J gene: TRBJ2-1

CDR3 DNA: TGCAGTGCTAGAAAGGGGGTCAGGGATACGCAGTATTTT
CDR3 protein: CSARKGVRDTQYF
V gene: TRBV20-1
CDR3 length: 13
clone size: -
D gene: -
J gene: TRBJ2-3

CDR3 DNA: TGTGCCAGCAGCTCGGGGACAGGGCTAGAGACCCAGTACTTC
CDR3 protein: CASSSGTGLETQYF
V gene: TRBV7-2
CDR3 length: 14
clone size: many
D gene: TRBD1
J gene: TRBJ2-5

CDR3 DNA: TGTGCCAGCAGTTTAGCGTCAGGGTTTCGGGGCAATCAGCCCCAGCATTTT
CDR3 protein: CASSLASGFRGNQPQHF
V gene: TRBV12-3/TRBV12-4
CDR3 length: 17
clone size: few
D gene: -
J gene: TRBJ1-5

CDR3 DNA: TGTGCCAGCAGCTTTCGGTTGGGGGGGAATGAGCAGTTCTTC
CDR3 protein: CASSFRLGGNEQFF
V gene: TRBV5-8
CDR3 length: 14
clone size: -
D gene: TRBD2
J gene: TRBJ2-1

CDR3 DNA: TGTGCCAGCAGCAATGCATACATTGAAGAGACCCAGTACTTC
CDR3 protein: CASSNAYIEETQYF
V gene: TRBV7-6
CDR3 length: 14
clone size: -
D gene: -
J gene: TRBJ2-5